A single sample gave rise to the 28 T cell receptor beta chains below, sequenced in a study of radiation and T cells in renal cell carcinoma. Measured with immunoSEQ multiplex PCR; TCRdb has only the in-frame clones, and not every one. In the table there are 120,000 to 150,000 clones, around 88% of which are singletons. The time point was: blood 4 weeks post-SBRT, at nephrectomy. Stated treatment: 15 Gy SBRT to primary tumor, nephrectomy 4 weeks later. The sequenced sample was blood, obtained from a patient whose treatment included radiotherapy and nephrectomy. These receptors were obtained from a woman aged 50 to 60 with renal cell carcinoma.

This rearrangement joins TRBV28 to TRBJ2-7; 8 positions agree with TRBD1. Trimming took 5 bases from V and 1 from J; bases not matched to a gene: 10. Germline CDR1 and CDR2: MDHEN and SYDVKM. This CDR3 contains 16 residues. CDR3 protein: CASSGPGQVSSYEQYF. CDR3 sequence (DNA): TGTGCCAGCAGTGGCCCGGGACAGGTTTCGTCCTACGAGCAGTACTTC.

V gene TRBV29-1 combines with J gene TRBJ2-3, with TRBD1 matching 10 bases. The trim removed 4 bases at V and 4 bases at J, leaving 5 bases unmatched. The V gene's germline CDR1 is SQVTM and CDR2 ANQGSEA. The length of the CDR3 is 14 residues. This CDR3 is CSVGTGGRPDTQYF. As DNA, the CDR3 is TGCAGCGTTGGGACAGGGGGAAGGCCAGATACGCAGTATTTT.

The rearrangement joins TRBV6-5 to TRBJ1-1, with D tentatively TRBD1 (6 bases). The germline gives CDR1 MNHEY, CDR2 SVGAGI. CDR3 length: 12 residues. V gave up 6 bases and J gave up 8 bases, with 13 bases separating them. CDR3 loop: CASSQTGQEAFF. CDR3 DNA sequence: TGTGCCAGCAGCCAGACAGGCCAGGAAGCTTTCTTT.

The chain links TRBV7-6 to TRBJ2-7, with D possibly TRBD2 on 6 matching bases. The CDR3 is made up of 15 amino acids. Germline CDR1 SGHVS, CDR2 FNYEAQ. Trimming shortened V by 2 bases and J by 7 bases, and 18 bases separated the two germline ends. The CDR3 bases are TGTGCCAGCAGCTTACTCGGTAGCGGACCTACGGAGCAGTACTTC. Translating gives CASSLLGSGPTEQYF.

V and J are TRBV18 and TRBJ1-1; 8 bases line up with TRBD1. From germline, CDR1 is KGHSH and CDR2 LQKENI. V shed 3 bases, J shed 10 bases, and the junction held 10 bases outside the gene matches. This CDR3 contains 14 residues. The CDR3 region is CASSPPGGLGGAFF. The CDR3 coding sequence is TGTGCCAGCTCACCCCCAGGGGGCCTGGGCGGAGCTTTCTTT.

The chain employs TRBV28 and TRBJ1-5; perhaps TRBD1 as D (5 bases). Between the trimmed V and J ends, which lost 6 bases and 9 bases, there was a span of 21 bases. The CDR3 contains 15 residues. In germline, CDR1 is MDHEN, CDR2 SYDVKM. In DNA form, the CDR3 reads TGTGCCAGCAGGGAAGGGACGTTACGAGTCGGGCCCCAGCATTTT. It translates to CASREGTLRVGPQHF.

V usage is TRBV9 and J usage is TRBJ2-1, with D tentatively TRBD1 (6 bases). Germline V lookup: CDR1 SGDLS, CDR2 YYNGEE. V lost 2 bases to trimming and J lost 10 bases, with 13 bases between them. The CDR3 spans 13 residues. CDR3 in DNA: TGTGCCAGCAGCGTCTTAACTACAGGGGAGCAGTTCTTC. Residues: CASSVLTTGEQFF.

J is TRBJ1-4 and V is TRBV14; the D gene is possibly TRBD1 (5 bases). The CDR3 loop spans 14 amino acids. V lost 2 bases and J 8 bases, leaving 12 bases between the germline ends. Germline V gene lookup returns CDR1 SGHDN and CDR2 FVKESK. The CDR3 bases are TGTGCCAGCAGCCAACGAGGGGTAGCAGAAAAACTGTTTTTT. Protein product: CASSQRGVAEKLFF.

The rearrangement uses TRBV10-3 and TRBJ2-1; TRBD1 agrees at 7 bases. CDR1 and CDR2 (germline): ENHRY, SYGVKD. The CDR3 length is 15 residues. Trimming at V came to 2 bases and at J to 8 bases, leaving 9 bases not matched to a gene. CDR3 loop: CAISEIGQGVDEQFF. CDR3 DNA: TGTGCCATCAGTGAGATCGGCCAGGGGGTCGATGAGCAGTTCTTC.

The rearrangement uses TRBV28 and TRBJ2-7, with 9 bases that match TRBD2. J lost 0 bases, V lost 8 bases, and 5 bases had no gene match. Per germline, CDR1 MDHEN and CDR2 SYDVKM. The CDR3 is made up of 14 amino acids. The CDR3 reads CASGLLAGSYEQYF. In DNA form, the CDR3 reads TGTGCCAGCGGCTTACTAGCGGGCTCCTACGAGCAGTACTTC.

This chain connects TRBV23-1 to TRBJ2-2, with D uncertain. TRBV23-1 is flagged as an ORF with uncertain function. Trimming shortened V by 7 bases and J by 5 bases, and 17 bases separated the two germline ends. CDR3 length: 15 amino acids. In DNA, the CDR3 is TGCGCCAGCACCTCAACTGGGGAAGGGACCGGGGAGCTGTTTTTT. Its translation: CASTSTGEGTGELFF.

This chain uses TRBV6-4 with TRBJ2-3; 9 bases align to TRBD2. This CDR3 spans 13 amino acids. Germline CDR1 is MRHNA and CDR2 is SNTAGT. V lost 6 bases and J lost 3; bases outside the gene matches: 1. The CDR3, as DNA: TGTGCCAGCAGGGGACTAGCAACAGATACGCAGTATTTT. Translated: CASRGLATDTQYF.

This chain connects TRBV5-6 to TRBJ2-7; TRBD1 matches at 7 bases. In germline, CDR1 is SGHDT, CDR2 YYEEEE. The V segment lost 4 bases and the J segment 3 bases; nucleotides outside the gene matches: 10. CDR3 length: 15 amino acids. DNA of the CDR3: TGTGCCAGCAGCGCACCCTCCGGGACAGACTACGAGCAGTACTTC. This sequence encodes CASSAPSGTDYEQYF.

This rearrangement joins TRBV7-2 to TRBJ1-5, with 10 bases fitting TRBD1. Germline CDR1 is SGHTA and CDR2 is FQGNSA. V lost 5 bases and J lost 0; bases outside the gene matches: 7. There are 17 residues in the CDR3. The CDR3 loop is CASSPRQGAHSNQPQHF. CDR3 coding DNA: TGTGCCAGCAGCCCGAGACAGGGGGCACATAGCAATCAGCCCCAGCATTTT. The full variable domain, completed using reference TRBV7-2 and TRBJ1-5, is GAGVSQSPSNKVTEKGKDVELRCDPISGHTALYWYRQSLGQGLEFLIYFQGNSAPDKSGLPSDRFSAERTGGSVSTLTIQRTQQEDSAVYLCASSPRQGAHSNQPQHFGDGTRLSIL.

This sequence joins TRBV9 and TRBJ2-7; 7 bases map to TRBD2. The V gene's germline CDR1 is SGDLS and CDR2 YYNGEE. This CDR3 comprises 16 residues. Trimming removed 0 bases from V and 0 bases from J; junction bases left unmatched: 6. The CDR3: CASSVGRETVSYEQYF. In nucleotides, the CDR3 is TGTGCCAGCAGCGTAGGGCGGGAGACGGTCTCCTACGAGCAGTACTTC.

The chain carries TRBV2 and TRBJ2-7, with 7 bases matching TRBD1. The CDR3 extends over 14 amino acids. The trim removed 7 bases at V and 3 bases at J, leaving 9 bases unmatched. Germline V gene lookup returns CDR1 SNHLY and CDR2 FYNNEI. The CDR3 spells CASIPRTGNYEQYF. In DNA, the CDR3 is TGTGCCAGCATCCCCAGGACAGGAAACTACGAGCAGTACTTC.

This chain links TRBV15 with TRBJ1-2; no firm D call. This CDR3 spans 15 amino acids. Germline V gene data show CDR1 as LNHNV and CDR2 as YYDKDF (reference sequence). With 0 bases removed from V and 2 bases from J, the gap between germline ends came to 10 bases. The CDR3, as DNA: TGTGCCACCAGCAGAGATCACACCTTAAACTATGGCTACACCTTC. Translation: CATSRDHTLNYGYTF.

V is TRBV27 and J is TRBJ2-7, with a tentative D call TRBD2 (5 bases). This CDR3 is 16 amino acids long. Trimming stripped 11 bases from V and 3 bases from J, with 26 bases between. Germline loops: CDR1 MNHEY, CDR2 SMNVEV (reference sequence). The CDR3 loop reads CAGKSRVQRRRYEQYF. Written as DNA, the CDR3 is TGTGCCGGAAAATCCCGGGTCCAGCGGCGACGCTACGAGCAGTACTTC.

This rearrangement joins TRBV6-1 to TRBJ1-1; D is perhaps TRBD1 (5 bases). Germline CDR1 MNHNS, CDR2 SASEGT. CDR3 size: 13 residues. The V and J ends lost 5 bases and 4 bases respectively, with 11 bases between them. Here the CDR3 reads CASSLTGRTEAFF. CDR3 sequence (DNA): TGTGCCAGCAGTTTAACAGGTCGCACTGAAGCTTTCTTT.

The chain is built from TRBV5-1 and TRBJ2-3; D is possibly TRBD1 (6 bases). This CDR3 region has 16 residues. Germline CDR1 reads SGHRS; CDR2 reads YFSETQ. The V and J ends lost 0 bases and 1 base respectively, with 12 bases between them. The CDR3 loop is CASSLGRAGGTDTQYF. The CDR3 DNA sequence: TGCGCCAGCAGCTTGGGGCGGGCAGGGGGCACAGATACGCAGTATTTT.

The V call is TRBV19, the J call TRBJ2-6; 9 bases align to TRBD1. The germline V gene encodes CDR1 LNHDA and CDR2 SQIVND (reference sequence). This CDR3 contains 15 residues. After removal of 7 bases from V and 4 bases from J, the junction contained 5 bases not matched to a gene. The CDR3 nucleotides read TGTGCCAGTACCCAACAGGGGGCCGGGGCCAACGTCCTGACTTTC. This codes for CASTQQGAGANVLTF.

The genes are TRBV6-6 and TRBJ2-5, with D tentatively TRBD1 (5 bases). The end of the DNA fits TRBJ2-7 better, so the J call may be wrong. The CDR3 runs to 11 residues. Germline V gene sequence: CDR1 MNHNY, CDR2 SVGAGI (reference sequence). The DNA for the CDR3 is TGTGCCAGCATCCAGGGAAACGAGCAGTACTTC. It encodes CASIQGNEQYF.

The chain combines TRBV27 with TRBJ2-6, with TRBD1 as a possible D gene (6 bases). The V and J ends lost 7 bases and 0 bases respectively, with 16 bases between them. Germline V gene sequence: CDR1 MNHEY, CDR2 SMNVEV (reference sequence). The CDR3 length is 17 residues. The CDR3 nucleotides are TGTGCCAGCACCTCCCCGACAGGCTCCTCTGGGGCCAACGTCCTGACTTTC. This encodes CASTSPTGSSGANVLTF.

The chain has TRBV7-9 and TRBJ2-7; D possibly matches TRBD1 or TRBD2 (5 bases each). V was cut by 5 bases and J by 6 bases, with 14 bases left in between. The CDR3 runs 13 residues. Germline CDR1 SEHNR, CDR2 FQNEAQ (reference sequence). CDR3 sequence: CASSRRDASEQYF. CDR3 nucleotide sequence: TGTGCCAGCAGCCGCCGGGACGCCAGCGAGCAGTACTTC.

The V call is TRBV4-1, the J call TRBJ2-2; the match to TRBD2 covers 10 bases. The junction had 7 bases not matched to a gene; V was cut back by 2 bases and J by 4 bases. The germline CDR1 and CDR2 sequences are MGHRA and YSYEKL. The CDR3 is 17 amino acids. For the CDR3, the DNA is TGCGCCAGCAGCCAACGTCTAGCGGGGGACGTCACCGGGGAGCTGTTTTTT. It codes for CASSQRLAGDVTGELFF.

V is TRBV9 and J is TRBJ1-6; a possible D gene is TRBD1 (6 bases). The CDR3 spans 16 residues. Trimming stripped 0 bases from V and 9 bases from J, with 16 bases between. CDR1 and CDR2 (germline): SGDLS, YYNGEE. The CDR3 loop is CASSVEGGAPPSPLHF. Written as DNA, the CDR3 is TGTGCCAGCAGCGTAGAAGGGGGGGCGCCTCCTTCACCCCTCCACTTT.

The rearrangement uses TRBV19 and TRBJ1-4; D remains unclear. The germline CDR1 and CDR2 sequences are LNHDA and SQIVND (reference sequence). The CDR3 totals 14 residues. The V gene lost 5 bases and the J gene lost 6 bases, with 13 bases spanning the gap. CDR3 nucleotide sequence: TGTGCCAGTAGTCGTATCGCAGGAGATGAAAAACTGTTTTTT. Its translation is CASSRIAGDEKLFF.

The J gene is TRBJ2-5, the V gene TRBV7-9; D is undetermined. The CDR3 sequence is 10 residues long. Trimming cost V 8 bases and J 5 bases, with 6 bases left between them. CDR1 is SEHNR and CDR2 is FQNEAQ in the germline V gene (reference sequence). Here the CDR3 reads CASSEETQYF. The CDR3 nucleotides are TGTGCCAGCTCTGAGGAGACCCAGTACTTC.